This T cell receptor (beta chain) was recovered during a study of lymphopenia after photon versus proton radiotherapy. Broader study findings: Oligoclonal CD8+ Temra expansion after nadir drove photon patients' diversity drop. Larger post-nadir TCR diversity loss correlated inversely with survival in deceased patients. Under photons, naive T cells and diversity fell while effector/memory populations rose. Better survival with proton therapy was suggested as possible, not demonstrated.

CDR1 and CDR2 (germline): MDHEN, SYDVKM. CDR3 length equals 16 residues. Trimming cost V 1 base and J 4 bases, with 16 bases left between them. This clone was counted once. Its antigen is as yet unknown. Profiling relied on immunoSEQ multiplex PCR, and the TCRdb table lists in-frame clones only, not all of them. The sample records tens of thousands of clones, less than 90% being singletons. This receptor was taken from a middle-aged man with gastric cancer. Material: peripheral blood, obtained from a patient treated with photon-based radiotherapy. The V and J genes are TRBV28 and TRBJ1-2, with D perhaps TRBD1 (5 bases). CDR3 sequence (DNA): TGTGCCAGCAGTTTATCACTGGGCGCGGGGACCTATGGCTACACCTTC. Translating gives CASSLSLGAGTYGYTF.